This note documents a single T cell receptor beta chain sequence. TCRdb passed the 5' RACE reads through MiXCR, listing each CDR3 protein once. The sample yields about 400,000 distinct CDR3 sequences, approximately 15% seen once. The entry originates in a study of T-cell memory formation after mild COVID-19. The sequence came from a young man who had mild COVID-19 (a few samples of this study predate the infection). Cell type and time point are not known. Sequences were obtained from PBMCs or a T cell subset sorted from them (not recorded which).

The CDR3 DNA is TGCGCCAGCAGCGTGACCAGGGGGCGAGAGACCCAGTACTTC. As protein: CASSVTRGRETQYF. The chain couples TRBV5-1 to TRBJ2-5, with 8 bases fitting TRBD1. The V gene's germline CDR1 is SGHRS and CDR2 YFSETQ. The CDR3 runs to 14 residues. V lost 4 bases to trimming and J lost 4 bases; unmatched junction nucleotides: 6. The entire variable domain, with the rest obtained from reference TRBV5-1 and TRBJ2-5, is as follows: KAGVTQTPRYLIKTRGQQVTLSCSPISGHRSVSWYQQTPGQGLQFLFEYFSETQRNKGNFPGRFSGRQFSNSRSEMNVSTLELGDSALYLCASSVTRGRETQYFGPGTRLLVL.